This entry concerns a single T cell receptor (beta chain). In germline, CDR1 is KGHSH, CDR2 LQKENI. CDR3 length equals 13 residues. V shed 6 bases and J shed 7 bases, with 13 bases lying between them. Primers used in a second PCR of roughly 6 to 11 cycles were a sample-barcoded 5' primer and a J-beta primer mix. TCRdb re-analysed the 5' RACE reads in MiXCR, keeping a single row per CDR3 protein. The repertoire holds roughly 1 million distinct CDR3 sequences, with 25% as singletons. The sample belongs to a study of blood T cells in healthy people across ages. These data are also associated with another study on T cells of mothers and their children.

This clonotype was obtained from a girl aged 2-15 years in good health. The rearrangement uses TRBV18 and TRBJ2-1; D is unresolved. Sequences were obtained from blood. CDR3 amino acids: CASSKGIDNEQFF. The CDR3 coding sequence is TGTGCCAGCTCCAAGGGAATAGATAATGAGCAGTTCTTC.